The clone carrying this T cell receptor beta chain was recorded at least ten times. Unmatched junction bases numbered 12, after V lost 5 bases and J lost 5 bases. This CDR3 contains 16 residues. Per germline, CDR1 SEHNR and CDR2 FQNEAQ (reference sequence). The data originate from a study of read filtering for tumor transcriptome and immune sequencing. In the study overall: Among patients, some 17 were male and approximately 15 female, aged 47 to 80 (mean around 66).

This library used roughly 400 ng RNA and molecular barcoded adaptors spanning alpha/delta and beta/gamma chains. TCRdb reanalysed the reads using MiXCR and keeps one entry per CDR3 protein. Among around 29,000 distinct CDR3 sequences listed, over 13% were seen once. The sample consisted of a population of CD138-negative cells sorted from bone marrow. The TCR sequence derives from a donor at least 40 years old with multiple myeloma. The chain joins TRBV7-9 to TRBJ1-1; TRBD1 matches 9 bases. The CDR3 loop is CASSPGTGRKETEAFF. The CDR3 bases are TGTGCCAGCAGCCCCGGGACAGGGCGGAAGGAGACTGAAGCTTTCTTT.